This T cell receptor beta chain appears in the sequencing data of a study of blood T cell repertoires in COVID-19. Study overall: Whether acute or convalescent, the COVID-19 samples came from the United States, Italy and Spain. The cDNA or gDNA used as material had been derived from T cells, B-cell-depleted T cells, or PBMCs.

Some clones are missing from TCRdb's copy, which holds only in-frame ones; the method was immunoSEQ multiplex PCR. The repertoire holds 250,000 to 300,000 clones, with just under 90% as singletons. The V end lost 0 bases, the J end lost 12 bases, and 18 bases lay between the germline ends. Germline values: CDR1 LGHDT, CDR2 YNNKEL (reference sequence). The CDR3 spans 14 residues. Clinical history as reported by participants underpinned cohort assignment. Exposed participants encountered a COVID-19 case during the 2 weeks preceding study entry. Sequencing input: PBMCs or T cells enriched from blood (not recorded which). The receptor was isolated from a woman aged 45-65 years who had been exposed to COVID-19. The rearrangement uses TRBV3-1 (or the pseudogene TRBV3-2) and TRBJ2-7; D is perhaps TRBD2 (6 bases). This chain's CDR3 is CASSQDGAGRRLYF. Here the CDR3 DNA reads TGTGCCAGCAGCCAAGATGGTGCGGGGAGGCGTCTGTACTTC.